The present T cell receptor (beta chain) was sequenced within a study of OX40 agonist ivuxolimab in advanced cancers. The repertoire was sequenced with immunoSEQ multiplex PCR; TCRdb's copy has only in-frame clones and lacks some. Here the sample spans under 90,000 clones, 90% being singletons. The CDR3 runs 13 residues. The germline gives CDR1 SGHTA, CDR2 FQGNSA. V lost 10 bases, J lost 5 bases, and 10 bases stayed unmatched. In regard to this clone: As yet, its antigen is unknown.

Study-wide findings and caveats: Clonal expansion in partial responders at 0.1-3.0 mg/kg ranked among the lowest.

This receptor was taken from an adult with an advanced solid tumor such as melanoma, head and neck, liver or kidney cancer. The material was CD4+ or CD8+ T cells sorted from blood, obtained in a trial of the OX40 agonist ivuxolimab. V usage is TRBV7-2 and J usage is TRBJ1-1, with 7 bases that match TRBD1. The CDR3 spells CATTRGRGTEAFF. For the CDR3, the DNA is TGTGCCACCACGAGGGGGCGGGGAACTGAAGCTTTCTTT.